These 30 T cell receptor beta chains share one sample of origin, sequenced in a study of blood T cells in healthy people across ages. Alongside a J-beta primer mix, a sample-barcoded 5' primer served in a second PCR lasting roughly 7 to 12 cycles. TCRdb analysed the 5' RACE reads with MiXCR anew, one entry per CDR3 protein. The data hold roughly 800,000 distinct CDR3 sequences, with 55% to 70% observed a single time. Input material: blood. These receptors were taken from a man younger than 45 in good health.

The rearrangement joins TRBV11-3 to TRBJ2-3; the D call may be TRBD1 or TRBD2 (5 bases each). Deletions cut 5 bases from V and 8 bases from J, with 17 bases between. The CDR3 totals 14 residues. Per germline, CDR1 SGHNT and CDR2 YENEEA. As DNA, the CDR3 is TGTGCCAGCAGCAGGGGTAGGAGCGGCGGTACGCAGTATTTT. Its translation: CASSRGRSGGTQYF. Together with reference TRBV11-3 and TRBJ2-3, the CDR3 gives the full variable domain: EAGVVQSPRYKIIEKKQPVAFWCNPISGHNTLYWYLQNLGQGPELLIRYENEEAVDDSQLPKDRFSAERLKGVDSTLKIQPAELGDSAVYLCASSRGRSGGTQYFGPGTRLTVL.

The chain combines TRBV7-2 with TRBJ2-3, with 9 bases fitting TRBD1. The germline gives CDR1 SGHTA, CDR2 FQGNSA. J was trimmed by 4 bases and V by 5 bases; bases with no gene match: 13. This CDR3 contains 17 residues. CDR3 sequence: CASSTRSGTGFPDTQYF. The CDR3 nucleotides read TGTGCCAGCAGCACAAGGTCTGGGACAGGGTTTCCAGATACGCAGTATTTT.

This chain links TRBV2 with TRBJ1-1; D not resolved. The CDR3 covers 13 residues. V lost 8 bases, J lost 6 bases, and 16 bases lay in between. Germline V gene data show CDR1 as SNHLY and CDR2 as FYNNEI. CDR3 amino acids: CASVNPFNAEAFF. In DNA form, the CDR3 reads TGTGCCAGCGTTAACCCCTTCAACGCTGAAGCTTTCTTT.

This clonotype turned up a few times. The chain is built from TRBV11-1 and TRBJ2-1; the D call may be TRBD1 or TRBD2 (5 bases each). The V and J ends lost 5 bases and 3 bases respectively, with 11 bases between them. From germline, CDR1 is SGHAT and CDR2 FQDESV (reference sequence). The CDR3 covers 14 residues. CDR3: CASSRGRNYNEQFF. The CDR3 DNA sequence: TGTGCCAGCAGCCGGGGACGGAACTACAATGAGCAGTTCTTC.

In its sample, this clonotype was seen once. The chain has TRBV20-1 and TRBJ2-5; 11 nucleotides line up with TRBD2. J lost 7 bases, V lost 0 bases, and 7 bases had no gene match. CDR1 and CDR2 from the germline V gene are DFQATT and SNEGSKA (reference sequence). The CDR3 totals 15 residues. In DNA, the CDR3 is TGCAGTGCTAGAGACCTTAGCGGGAGGGCCGGGACCCAGTACTTC. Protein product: CSARDLSGRAGTQYF.

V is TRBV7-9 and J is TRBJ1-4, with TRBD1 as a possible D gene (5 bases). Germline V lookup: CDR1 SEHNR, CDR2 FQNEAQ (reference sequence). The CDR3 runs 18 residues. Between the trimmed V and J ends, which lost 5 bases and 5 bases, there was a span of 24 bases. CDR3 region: CASSPTKKTGGANEKLFF. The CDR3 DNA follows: TGTGCCAGCAGCCCCACTAAGAAAACGGGGGGAGCGAATGAAAAACTGTTTTTT.

The CDR3 loop reads CASSLEKGFQETQYF. Written as DNA, the CDR3 is TGTGCCAGCAGCTTAGAAAAGGGATTCCAAGAGACCCAGTACTTC. This chain joins TRBV7-8 and TRBJ2-5; D is uncertain. The CDR3 loop spans 15 amino acids. Germline V CDR1 and CDR2: SGHVS, FQNEAQ. V dropped 1 base and J dropped 1 base, with 10 bases sitting between them.

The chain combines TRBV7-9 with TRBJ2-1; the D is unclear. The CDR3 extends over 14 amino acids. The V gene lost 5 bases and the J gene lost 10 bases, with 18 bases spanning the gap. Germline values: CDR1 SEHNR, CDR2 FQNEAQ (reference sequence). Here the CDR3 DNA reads TGTGCCAGCAGCCTTGGACGTGAGTCCTACGAGCAGTTCTTC. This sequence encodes CASSLGRESYEQFF.

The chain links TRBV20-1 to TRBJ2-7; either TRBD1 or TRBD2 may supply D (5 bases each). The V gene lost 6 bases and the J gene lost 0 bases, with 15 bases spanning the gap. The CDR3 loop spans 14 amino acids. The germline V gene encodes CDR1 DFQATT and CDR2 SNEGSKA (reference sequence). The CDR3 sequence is CSAQGRASSYEQYF. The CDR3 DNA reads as TGCAGTGCCCAGGGACGAGCAAGCTCCTACGAGCAGTACTTC.

CDR3 DNA sequence: TGTGCCAGCAGTTACTTGCGGGGGAGCACAGATACGCAGTATTTT. Encoded protein: CASSYLRGSTDTQYF. V is TRBV6-5 and J is TRBJ2-3, with 7 bases fitting TRBD2. From germline, CDR1 is MNHEY and CDR2 SVGAGI. V was clipped by 1 base and J by 0 bases; unmatched bases: 1. The CDR3 consists of 15 residues.

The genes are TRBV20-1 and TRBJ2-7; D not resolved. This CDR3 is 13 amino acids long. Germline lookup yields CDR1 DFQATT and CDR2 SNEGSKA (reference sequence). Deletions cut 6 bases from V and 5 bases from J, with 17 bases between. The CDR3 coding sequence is TGCAGTGCCAGAACTTCTCATGGGGACGAGCAGTACTTC. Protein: CSARTSHGDEQYF.

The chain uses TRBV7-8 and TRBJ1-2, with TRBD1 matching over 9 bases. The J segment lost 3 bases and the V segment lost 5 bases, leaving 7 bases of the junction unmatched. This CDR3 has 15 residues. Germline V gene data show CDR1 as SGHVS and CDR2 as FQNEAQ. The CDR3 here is CASSPLRTGDYGYTF. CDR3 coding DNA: TGTGCCAGCAGCCCATTGCGGACAGGGGACTATGGCTACACCTTC. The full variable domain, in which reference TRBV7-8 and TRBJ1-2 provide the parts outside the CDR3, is GAGVSQSPRYKVAKRGQDVALRCDPISGHVSLFWYQQALGQGPEFLTYFQNEAQLDKSGLPSDRFFAERPEGSVSTLKIQRTQQEDSAVYLCASSPLRTGDYGYTFGSGTRLTVV.

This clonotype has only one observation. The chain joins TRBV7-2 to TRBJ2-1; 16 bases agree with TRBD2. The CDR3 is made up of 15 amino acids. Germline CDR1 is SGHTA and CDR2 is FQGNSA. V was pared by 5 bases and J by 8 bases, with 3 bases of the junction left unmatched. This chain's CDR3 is CASSQGLAGGYEQFF. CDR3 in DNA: TGTGCCAGCAGCCAGGGACTAGCGGGGGGGTATGAGCAGTTCTTC.

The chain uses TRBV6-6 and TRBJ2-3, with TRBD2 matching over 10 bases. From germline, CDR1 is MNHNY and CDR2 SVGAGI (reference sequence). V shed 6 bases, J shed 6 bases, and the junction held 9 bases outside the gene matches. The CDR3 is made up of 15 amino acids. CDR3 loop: CASSPSGRGGDTQYF. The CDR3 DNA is TGTGCCAGCAGCCCTAGCGGGAGAGGCGGGGATACGCAGTATTTT.

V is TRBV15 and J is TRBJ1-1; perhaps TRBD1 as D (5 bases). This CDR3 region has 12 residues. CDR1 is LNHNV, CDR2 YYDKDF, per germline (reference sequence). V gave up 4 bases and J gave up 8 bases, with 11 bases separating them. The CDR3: CATSKPNREAFF. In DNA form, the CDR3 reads TGTGCCACCAGCAAACCAAACAGGGAAGCTTTCTTT.

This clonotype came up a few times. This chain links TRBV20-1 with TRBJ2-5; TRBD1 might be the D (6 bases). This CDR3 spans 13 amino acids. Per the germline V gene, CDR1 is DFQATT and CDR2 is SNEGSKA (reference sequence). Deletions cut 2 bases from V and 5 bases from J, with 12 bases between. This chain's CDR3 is CSARWGLGETQYF. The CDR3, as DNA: TGCAGTGCTAGATGGGGGCTGGGGGAGACCCAGTACTTC.

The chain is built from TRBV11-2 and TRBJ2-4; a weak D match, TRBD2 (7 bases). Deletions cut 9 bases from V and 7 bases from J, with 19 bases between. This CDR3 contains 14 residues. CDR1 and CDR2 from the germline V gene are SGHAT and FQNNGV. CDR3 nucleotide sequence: TGTGCCAGTAAGAGGGGGGGCATCGAGAACATTCAGTACTTC. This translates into CASKRGGIENIQYF.

CDR3 residues: CASSTEGRRSQETQYF. The CDR3 nucleotides are TGTGCCAGCAGCACGGAAGGACGCAGGAGCCAAGAGACCCAGTACTTC. The rearrangement uses TRBV7-2 and TRBJ2-5, with D unresolved. Deletions cut 5 bases from V and 1 base from J, with 17 bases between. CDR1 and CDR2 (germline): SGHTA, FQGNSA. CDR3 length: 16 amino acids.

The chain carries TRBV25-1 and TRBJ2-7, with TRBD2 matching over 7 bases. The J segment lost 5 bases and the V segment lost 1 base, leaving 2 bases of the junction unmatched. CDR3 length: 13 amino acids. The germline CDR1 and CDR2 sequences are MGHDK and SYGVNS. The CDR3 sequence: CASSEWGGNEQYF. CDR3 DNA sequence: TGTGCCAGCAGTGAATGGGGGGGGAACGAGCAGTACTTC.

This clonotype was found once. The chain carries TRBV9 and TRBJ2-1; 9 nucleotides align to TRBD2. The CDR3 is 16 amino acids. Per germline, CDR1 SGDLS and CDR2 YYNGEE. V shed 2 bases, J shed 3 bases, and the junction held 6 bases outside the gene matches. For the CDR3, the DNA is TGTGCCAGCAGCGTTGAGGCTAGCGGGATCTACAATGAGCAGTTCTTC. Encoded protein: CASSVEASGIYNEQFF.

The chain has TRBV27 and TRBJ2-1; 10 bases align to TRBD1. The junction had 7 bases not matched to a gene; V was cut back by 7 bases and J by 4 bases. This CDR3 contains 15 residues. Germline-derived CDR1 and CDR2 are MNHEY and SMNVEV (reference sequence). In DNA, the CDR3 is TGTGCCAGCATGAGGGACAGGGGTCCGTACAATGAGCAGTTCTTC. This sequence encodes CASMRDRGPYNEQFF.

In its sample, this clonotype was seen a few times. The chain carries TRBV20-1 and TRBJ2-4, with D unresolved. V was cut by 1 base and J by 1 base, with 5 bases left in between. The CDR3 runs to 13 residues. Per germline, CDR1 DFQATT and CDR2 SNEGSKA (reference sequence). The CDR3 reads CSARAGAKNIQYF. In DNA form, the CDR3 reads TGCAGTGCTAGAGCTGGGGCCAAAAACATTCAGTACTTC.

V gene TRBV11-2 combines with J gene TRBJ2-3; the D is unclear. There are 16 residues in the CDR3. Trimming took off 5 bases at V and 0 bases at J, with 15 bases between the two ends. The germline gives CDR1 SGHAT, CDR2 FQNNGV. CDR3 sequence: CASSNLPTVSTDTQYF. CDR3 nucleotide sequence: TGTGCCAGCAGCAACCTTCCGACTGTCAGCACAGATACGCAGTATTTT.

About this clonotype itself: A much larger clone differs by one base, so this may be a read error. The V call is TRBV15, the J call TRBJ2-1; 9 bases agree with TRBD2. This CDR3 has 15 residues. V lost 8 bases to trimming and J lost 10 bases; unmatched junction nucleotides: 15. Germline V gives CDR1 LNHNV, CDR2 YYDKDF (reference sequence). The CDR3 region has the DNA TGTGCCACCGCCGTGAGTAGCGGGGGAACCTACGAGCAGTTCTTC. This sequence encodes CATAVSSGGTYEQFF.

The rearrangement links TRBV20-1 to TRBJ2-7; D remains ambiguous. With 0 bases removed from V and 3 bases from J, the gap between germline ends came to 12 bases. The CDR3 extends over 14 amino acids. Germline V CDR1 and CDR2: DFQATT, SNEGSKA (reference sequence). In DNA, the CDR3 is TGCAGTGCTAGAGATATGAGTGGCGGCTACGAGCAGTACTTC. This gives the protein CSARDMSGGYEQYF.

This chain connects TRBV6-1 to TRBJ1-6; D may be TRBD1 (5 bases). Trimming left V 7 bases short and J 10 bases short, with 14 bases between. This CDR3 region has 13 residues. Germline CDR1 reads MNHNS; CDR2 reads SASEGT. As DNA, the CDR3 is TGTGCCAGCATGACAGCGTTCGAGTCACCCCTCCACTTT. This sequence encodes CASMTAFESPLHF.

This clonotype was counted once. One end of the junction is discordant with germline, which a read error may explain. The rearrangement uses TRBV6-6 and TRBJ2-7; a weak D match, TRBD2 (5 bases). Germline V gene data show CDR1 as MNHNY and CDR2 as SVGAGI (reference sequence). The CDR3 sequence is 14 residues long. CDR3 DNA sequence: TGTACCAGCAGCCCCCGGACTCCGACCTACGAGCAGTACTTC. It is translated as CTSSPRTPTYEQYF.

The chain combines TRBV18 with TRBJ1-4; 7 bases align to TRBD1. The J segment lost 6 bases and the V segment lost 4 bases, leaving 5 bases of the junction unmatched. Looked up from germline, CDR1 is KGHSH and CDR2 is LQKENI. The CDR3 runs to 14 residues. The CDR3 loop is CASSQQGTDEKLFF. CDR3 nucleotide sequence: TGTGCCAGCTCACAACAGGGGACGGATGAAAAACTGTTTTTT.

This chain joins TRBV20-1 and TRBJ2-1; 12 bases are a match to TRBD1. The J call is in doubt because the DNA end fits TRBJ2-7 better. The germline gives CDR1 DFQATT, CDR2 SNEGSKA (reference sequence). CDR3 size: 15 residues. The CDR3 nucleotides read TGCAGTGCCACACCCCGGGACAGGGGGCACGACGAGCAGTACTTC. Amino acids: CSATPRDRGHDEQYF.

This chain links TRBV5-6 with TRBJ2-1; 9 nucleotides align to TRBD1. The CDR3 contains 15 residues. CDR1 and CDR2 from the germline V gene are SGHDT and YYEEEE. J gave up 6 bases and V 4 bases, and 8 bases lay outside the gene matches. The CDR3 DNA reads TGTGCCAGCAGCCGCGGGACAGGGCCTCTCAATGAGCAGTTCTTC. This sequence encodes CASSRGTGPLNEQFF.